This entry lists 27 T cell receptor beta chains sequenced from one sample in a study of graft-versus-host responses after intestinal transplantation. The method was immunoSEQ multiplex PCR; TCRdb's version includes in-frame clones alone and lacks a portion of them. Of approximately 77,000 clones in the sample, 85% to 90% were seen once. These receptors are not linked to any known antigen. The material sequenced was unstimulated CD4+ T cells sorted from spleen or lymph node cells, taken before intestinal transplant. These receptors originate from a human donor who received an intestinal transplant.

This chain joins TRBV6-5 and TRBJ2-1; no firm D call. Germline assignment: CDR1 MNHEY and CDR2 SVGAGI. V was shortened by 6 bases and J by 0 bases, with 12 bases between the two germline ends. The CDR3 sequence is 15 residues long. The CDR3 coding sequence is TGTGCCAGCAGCTTACGACCGGGCTCCTACAATGAGCAGTTCTTC. It encodes CASSLRPGSYNEQFF.

CDR3 loop: CASSARDRGYEQYF. CDR3 sequence (DNA): TGTGCCAGCAGTGCCCGGGACAGGGGCTACGAGCAGTACTTC. This chain uses TRBV6-5 with TRBJ2-7, with 10 bases identical to TRBD1. V lost 5 bases and J lost 3; bases outside the gene matches: 4. CDR3 length equals 14 residues. The germline CDR1 and CDR2 sequences are MNHEY and SVGAGI.

The V and J genes are TRBV5-1 and TRBJ2-2, with a possible D match to TRBD1 (6 bases). The CDR3 length is 13 residues. V was cut by 9 bases and J by 5 bases, with 14 bases left in between. In germline, CDR1 is SGHRS, CDR2 YFSETQ. The CDR3 DNA reads as TGCGCCACGCGACAGGATGGGACCGGGGAGCTGTTTTTT. Amino acids: CATRQDGTGELFF. Full variable domain (outside the CDR3, taken from reference TRBV5-1 and TRBJ2-2): KAGVTQTPRYLIKTRGQQVTLSCSPISGHRSVSWYQQTPGQGLQFLFEYFSETQRNKGNFPGRFSGRQFSNSRSEMNVSTLELGDSALYLCATRQDGTGELFFGEGSRLTVL.

The rearrangement joins TRBV28 to TRBJ1-1, with a possible D match to TRBD1 (5 bases). The CDR3 consists of 13 residues. Germline lookup yields CDR1 MDHEN and CDR2 SYDVKM. V was shortened by 6 bases and J by 6 bases, with 14 bases between the two germline ends. The CDR3 DNA sequence: TGTGCCAGCAGACTACCCGGGGGACCTGAAGCTTTCTTT. Residues: CASRLPGGPEAFF.

The J gene is TRBJ2-7, the V gene TRBV11-2; 10 bases map to TRBD1. With 1 base clipped from V and 4 bases from J, the junction kept 10 bases outside the gene matches. Germline V gene lookup returns CDR1 SGHAT and CDR2 FQNNGV. The CDR3 runs 17 residues. CDR3 in amino acids: CASSLGRSGDRGYEQYF. The CDR3 DNA reads TGTGCCAGCAGCTTAGGTCGATCGGGGGACAGGGGATACGAGCAGTACTTC.

The chain is built from TRBV2 and TRBJ1-2; 9 positions agree with TRBD1. From germline, CDR1 is SNHLY and CDR2 FYNNEI. This CDR3 spans 17 amino acids. V dropped 7 bases and J dropped 2; count of bases not matched to a gene: 14. As DNA, the CDR3 is TGTGCCAGCAAACACCCCTTGGGACAGGGTAGCAACTATGGCTACACCTTC. This sequence encodes CASKHPLGQGSNYGYTF.

The chain uses TRBV11-3 and TRBJ2-1, with 14 bases matching TRBD2. The CDR3 totals 17 residues. Per germline, CDR1 SGHNT and CDR2 YENEEA. Losses at the gene ends were 5 bases for V and 9 bases for J; bases not matched to a gene: 12. The CDR3 here is CASSPGTSGSSRSEQFF. In nucleotides, the CDR3 is TGTGCCAGCAGCCCCGGGACTAGCGGGAGTTCAAGAAGTGAGCAGTTCTTC.

J is TRBJ2-2 and V is TRBV4-1; possibly TRBD2 for D (5 bases). V lost 2 bases to trimming and J lost 0 bases, with 10 bases between them. Per the germline V gene, CDR1 is MGHRA and CDR2 is YSYEKL. The CDR3 is made up of 16 amino acids. CDR3 loop: CASSQNGIANTGELFF. The CDR3 DNA reads as TGCGCCAGCAGCCAAAACGGGATCGCGAACACCGGGGAGCTGTTTTTT.

The V gene is TRBV6-6, the J gene TRBJ1-6, with D possibly being TRBD1 (6 bases). The CDR3 covers 13 residues. The V gene's germline CDR1 is MNHNY and CDR2 SVGAGI (reference sequence). Trimming removed 10 bases at V and 7 bases at J, with 14 bases between. CDR3 sequence: CATHPGANSPLHF. Here the CDR3 DNA reads TGTGCCACCCACCCAGGGGCGAATTCACCCCTCCACTTT.

The V gene is TRBV5-7, the J gene TRBJ2-5, with 9 positions matching TRBD2. The J call may be faulty, since TRBJ2-7 better matches the DNA end. TRBV5-7 is recorded as an ORF, its role being uncertain. CDR3 length equals 18 residues. Here the CDR3 reads CASSLARRASGNSHEQYF. CDR3 nucleotide sequence: TGTGCCAGCAGCTTGGCCAGAAGGGCTAGCGGGAATTCCCACGAGCAGTACTTC.

V gene TRBV7-8 combines with J gene TRBJ1-4; a possible D gene is TRBD1 (6 bases). Germline V gene lookup returns CDR1 SGHVS and CDR2 FQNEAQ. The CDR3 is 17 residues long. Trimming cost V 5 bases and J 8 bases, with 24 bases left between them. The CDR3: CASSLTPPGVGSEKLFF. Written as DNA, the CDR3 is TGTGCCAGCAGCCTCACCCCGCCAGGGGTCGGTAGCGAAAAACTGTTTTTT.

V gene TRBV19 combines with J gene TRBJ1-2; tentatively, D is TRBD1 (6 bases). Trimming shortened V by 9 bases and J by 7 bases, and 9 bases separated the two germline ends. The CDR3 consists of 10 residues. The V gene's germline CDR1 is LNHDA and CDR2 SQIVND (reference sequence). The CDR3 loop reads CARLQGGYTF. The CDR3 coding sequence is TGTGCCAGGTTACAGGGTGGCTACACCTTC.

This clone was found once. The junction does not match germline at one end; this may be a read error. The V and J genes are TRBV6-5 and TRBJ1-5; maybe TRBD1 (5 bases). The CDR3 has 14 amino acids. CDR1 and CDR2 (germline): MNHEY, SVGAGI. CDR3 loop: CAGSYRQGGQPQHF. CDR3 bases: TGTGCCGGCAGTTACCGGCAGGGAGGTCAGCCCCAGCATTTT.

This chain joins TRBV7-9 and TRBJ2-7; D call uncertain. This CDR3 is 12 amino acids long. CDR1 and CDR2 from the germline V gene are SEHNR and FQNEAQ (reference sequence). The V gene lost 4 bases and the J gene lost 2 bases, with 6 bases spanning the gap. DNA of the CDR3: TGTGCCAGCAGCTCACAGACCTACGAGCAGTACTTC. It codes for CASSSQTYEQYF.

The chain couples TRBV9 to TRBJ1-1, with D perhaps matching TRBD1 (5 bases). Germline values: CDR1 SGDLS, CDR2 YYNGEE. The CDR3 is made up of 15 amino acids. Trimming left V 4 bases short and J 3 bases short, with 16 bases between. CDR3 in amino acids: CASSISTGPDTEAFF. CDR3 sequence (DNA): TGTGCCAGCAGCATCAGTACAGGTCCGGACACTGAAGCTTTCTTT.

The chain has TRBV6-5 and TRBJ2-7; D is ambiguous. The germline V gene encodes CDR1 MNHEY and CDR2 SVGAGI. V was pared by 2 bases and J by 0 bases, with 8 bases between. The CDR3 runs to 14 residues. CDR3 protein: CASSYGQVSYEQYF. The CDR3 DNA sequence: TGTGCCAGCAGTTACGGGCAGGTCTCCTACGAGCAGTACTTC.

The chain combines TRBV4-1 with TRBJ2-1, with 8 bases matching TRBD2. Germline CDR1 is MGHRA and CDR2 is YSYEKL. V shed 3 bases, J shed 8 bases, and the junction held 9 bases outside the gene matches. This CDR3 region has 15 residues. Here the CDR3 reads CASSHPGLATDEQFF. CDR3 sequence (DNA): TGCGCCAGCAGCCATCCTGGACTAGCTACGGATGAGCAGTTCTTC.

The chain joins TRBV25-1 to TRBJ1-1, with 11 bases aligning to TRBD1. The germline V gene encodes CDR1 MGHDK and CDR2 SYGVNS. J lost 4 bases, V lost 4 bases, and 5 bases had no gene match. This CDR3 is 15 amino acids long. DNA for the CDR3: TGTGCCAGCAGTGGCCGGACAGGGGGCATCACTGAAGCTTTCTTT. The encoded protein is CASSGRTGGITEAFF.

V and J are TRBV7-9 and TRBJ2-3, with 10 bases identical to TRBD2. CDR1 is SEHNR and CDR2 is FQNEAQ in the germline V gene (reference sequence). After removal of 0 bases from V and 0 bases from J, the junction contained 0 bases not matched to a gene. CDR3 size: 16 residues. CDR3 nucleotides: TGTGCCAGCAGCTTAGCTAGCGGGGGGAGCACAGATACGCAGTATTTT. It encodes CASSLASGGSTDTQYF.

V gene TRBV6-5 combines with J gene TRBJ2-1; D not resolved. The CDR3 covers 15 residues. Germline assignment: CDR1 MNHEY and CDR2 SVGAGI. V was clipped by 2 bases and J by 0 bases, with 8 bases between them. The CDR3 is CASSYVLSSYNEQFF. CDR3 DNA: TGTGCCAGCAGTTACGTTCTAAGCTCCTACAATGAGCAGTTCTTC.

This sequence joins TRBV11-1 and TRBJ2-2; D uncertain. V shed 2 bases and J shed 0 bases, with 7 bases lying between them. The CDR3 has 15 amino acids. From germline, CDR1 is SGHAT and CDR2 FQDESV (reference sequence). In DNA, the CDR3 is TGTGCCAGCAGCTTACAGTTTACGAACACCGGGGAGCTGTTTTTT. This encodes CASSLQFTNTGELFF.

The chain combines TRBV9 with TRBJ1-1; 7 nucleotides agree with TRBD1. Unmatched junction bases numbered 6, after V lost 3 bases and J lost 4 bases. The CDR3 length is 14 residues. The germline V gene encodes CDR1 SGDLS and CDR2 YYNGEE. CDR3 residues: CASSATTGSTEAFF. The CDR3 nucleotides are TGTGCCAGCAGCGCGACGACAGGGAGCACTGAAGCTTTCTTT.

The rearrangement joins TRBV7-6 to TRBJ1-5; D perhaps matches TRBD1 (5 bases). V gave up 2 bases and J gave up 0 bases, with 17 bases separating them. Per germline, CDR1 SGHVS and CDR2 FNYEAQ. The CDR3 has 18 residues. As DNA, the CDR3 is TGTGCCAGCAGCTTACTGCCCCCGACAGCTGATAGCAATCAGCCCCAGCATTTT. Protein product: CASSLLPPTADSNQPQHF.

The chain uses TRBV27 and TRBJ2-2; the D gene is possibly TRBD2 (6 bases). The CDR3 spans 14 residues. V lost 4 bases and J 6 bases, leaving 12 bases between the germline ends. Germline CDR1 and CDR2: MNHEY and SMNVEV (reference sequence). The CDR3 nucleotides are TGTGCCAGCAGTTATTCGGGGGTTGCCGGGGAGCTGTTTTTT. Encoded protein: CASSYSGVAGELFF.

The chain uses TRBV28 and TRBJ2-1, with a weak D call TRBD1 (6 bases). Deletions cut 2 bases from V and 0 bases from J, with 8 bases between. In germline, CDR1 is MDHEN, CDR2 SYDVKM. This CDR3 is built from 15 residues. DNA of the CDR3: TGTGCCAGCAGTTTAGGGGGCCTCTCCTACAATGAGCAGTTCTTC. It is translated as CASSLGGLSYNEQFF.

This clone was seen just once. The chain employs TRBV28 and TRBJ1-2; 7 bases align to TRBD1. The ends lost 10 bases at V and 0 bases at J; junction bases unmatched: 8. Per the germline V gene, CDR1 is MDHEN and CDR2 is SYDVKM. The length of the CDR3 is 14 residues. The CDR3 loop is CAISDRATNYGYTF. The CDR3 bases are TGTGCCATTTCTGACAGGGCAACTAACTATGGCTACACCTTC.

This chain joins TRBV19 and TRBJ2-7; 13 bases agree with TRBD2. CDR1 and CDR2 from the germline V gene are LNHDA and SQIVND (reference sequence). V shed 3 bases, J shed 5 bases, and the junction held 16 bases outside the gene matches. CDR3 size: 19 residues. In DNA, the CDR3 is TGTGCCAGTAGTATTTTCCCCGGACTAGCGGGGGCCCTGGGGAACGAGCAGTACTTC. It is translated as CASSIFPGLAGALGNEQYF.